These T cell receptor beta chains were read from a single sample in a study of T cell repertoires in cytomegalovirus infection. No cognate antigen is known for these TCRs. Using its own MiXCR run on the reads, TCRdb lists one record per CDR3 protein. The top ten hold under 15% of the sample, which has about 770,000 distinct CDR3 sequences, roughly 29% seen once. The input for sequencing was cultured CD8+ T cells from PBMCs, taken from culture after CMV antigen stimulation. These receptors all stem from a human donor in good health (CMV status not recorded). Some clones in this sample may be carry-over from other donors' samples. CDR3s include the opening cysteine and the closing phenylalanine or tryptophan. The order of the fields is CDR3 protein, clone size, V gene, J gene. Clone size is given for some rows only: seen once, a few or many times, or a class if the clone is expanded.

cdr3_aa: CASSPAGQGEGSSEAFF; clone_size: NA; v_call: TRBV14; j_call: TRBJ1-1
cdr3_aa: CASSQDRGRNTEAFF; clone_size: few; v_call: TRBV4-1; j_call: TRBJ1-1
cdr3_aa: CASRLVGRDTGELFF; clone_size: NA; v_call: TRBV6-5; j_call: TRBJ2-2
cdr3_aa: CASSQMPRGYEQFF; clone_size: few; v_call: TRBV4-2; j_call: TRBJ2-1
cdr3_aa: CASSRTGYYGYTF; clone_size: many; v_call: TRBV7-6; j_call: TRBJ1-2
cdr3_aa: CATSRVESQADTQYF; clone_size: few; v_call: TRBV15; j_call: TRBJ2-3
cdr3_aa: CASSLIAGGRDGNEQFF; clone_size: many; v_call: TRBV7-2; j_call: TRBJ2-1
cdr3_aa: CASSEAVGGTRNQPQHF; clone_size: NA; v_call: TRBV6-1; j_call: TRBJ1-5
cdr3_aa: CASRYHRGLQPQHF; clone_size: few; v_call: TRBV28; j_call: TRBJ1-5
cdr3_aa: CASSPTGFGNYGYTF; clone_size: NA; v_call: TRBV7-9; j_call: TRBJ1-2
cdr3_aa: CASSLDGATDTQYF; clone_size: few; v_call: TRBV12-3/TRBV12-4; j_call: TRBJ2-3
cdr3_aa: CATKSGGHSYNEQFF; clone_size: NA; v_call: TRBV27; j_call: TRBJ2-1
cdr3_aa: CASTYLGSTDTQYF; clone_size: NA; v_call: TRBV12-3/TRBV12-4; j_call: TRBJ2-3
cdr3_aa: CASSFLLAGNNEQFF; clone_size: NA; v_call: TRBV7-9; j_call: TRBJ2-1
cdr3_aa: CASSWAATYEQYF; clone_size: NA; v_call: TRBV6-1; j_call: TRBJ2-7
cdr3_aa: CASSSLAGGEGTDTQYF; clone_size: many; v_call: TRBV7-6; j_call: TRBJ2-3
cdr3_aa: CASRRDPWTGELFF; clone_size: NA; v_call: TRBV6-2/TRBV6-3; j_call: TRBJ2-2
cdr3_aa: CASSLSTGLAYEQYF; clone_size: many; v_call: TRBV7-2; j_call: TRBJ2-7
cdr3_aa: CASSYSKYRGDYGYTF; clone_size: few; v_call: TRBV6-6; j_call: TRBJ1-2
cdr3_aa: CATSDGDLANSPLHF; clone_size: few; v_call: TRBV24-1; j_call: TRBJ1-6
cdr3_aa: CASSLSRRGLEAFF; clone_size: many; v_call: TRBV27; j_call: TRBJ1-1
cdr3_aa: CASRVEEIPSSYNSPLHF; clone_size: NA; v_call: TRBV2; j_call: TRBJ1-6
cdr3_aa: CASSFPGRGKNIQYF; clone_size: NA; v_call: TRBV5-6; j_call: TRBJ2-4
cdr3_aa: CASSSMGLAGGRETQYF; clone_size: NA; v_call: TRBV27; j_call: TRBJ2-5
cdr3_aa: CASSTYTGVGTEAFF; clone_size: NA; v_call: TRBV19; j_call: TRBJ1-1
cdr3_aa: CASGDMGDTQYF; clone_size: few; v_call: TRBV7-9; j_call: TRBJ2-3
cdr3_aa: CASSTPNQPQHF; clone_size: many; v_call: TRBV6-6; j_call: TRBJ1-5
cdr3_aa: CASSRGGGAHNEQFF; clone_size: many; v_call: TRBV9; j_call: TRBJ2-1
cdr3_aa: CASSGSNWNTEAFF; clone_size: NA; v_call: TRBV6-5; j_call: TRBJ1-1
cdr3_aa: CASSAPGRETEAFF; clone_size: few; v_call: TRBV12-3/TRBV12-4; j_call: TRBJ1-1
cdr3_aa: CASSFGTGEYNEQFF; clone_size: NA; v_call: TRBV5-4; j_call: TRBJ2-1
cdr3_aa: CASSLVGLGLETQYF; clone_size: NA; v_call: TRBV5-5; j_call: TRBJ2-5
cdr3_aa: CASSLGWGGLSQPQHF; clone_size: many; v_call: TRBV7-6; j_call: TRBJ1-5
cdr3_aa: CASCPPITTYAVNEQFF; clone_size: few; v_call: TRBV6-6; j_call: TRBJ2-1
cdr3_aa: CASSYRPDTQYF; clone_size: NA; v_call: TRBV6-6; j_call: TRBJ2-3
cdr3_aa: CASSEEGPYAEAFF; clone_size: NA; v_call: TRBV6-5; j_call: TRBJ1-1
cdr3_aa: CASTNYNEQFF; clone_size: NA; v_call: TRBV19; j_call: TRBJ2-1
cdr3_aa: CSVVASKGKNTGELFF; clone_size: NA; v_call: TRBV29-1; j_call: TRBJ2-2
cdr3_aa: CSARPTLAAHFWDTQYF; clone_size: NA; v_call: TRBV20-1; j_call: TRBJ2-3
cdr3_aa: CASSLGNAGSNEQFF; clone_size: NA; v_call: TRBV11-2; j_call: TRBJ2-1
cdr3_aa: CASKLAGGYYEQFF; clone_size: NA; v_call: TRBV4-1; j_call: TRBJ2-1